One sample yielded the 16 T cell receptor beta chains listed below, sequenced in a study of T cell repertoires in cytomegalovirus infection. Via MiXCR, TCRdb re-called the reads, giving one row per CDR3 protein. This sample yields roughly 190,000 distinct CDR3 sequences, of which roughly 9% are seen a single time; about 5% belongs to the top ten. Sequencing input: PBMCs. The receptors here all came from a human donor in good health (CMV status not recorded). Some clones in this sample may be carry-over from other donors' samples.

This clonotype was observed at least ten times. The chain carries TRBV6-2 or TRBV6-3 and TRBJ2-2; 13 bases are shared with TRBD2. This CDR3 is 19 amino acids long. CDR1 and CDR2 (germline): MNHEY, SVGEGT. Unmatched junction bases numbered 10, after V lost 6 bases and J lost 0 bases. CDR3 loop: CASSSLRLAGGTNTGELFF. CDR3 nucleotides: TGTGCCAGCAGCTCCTTAAGACTAGCGGGGGGAACGAACACCGGGGAGCTGTTTTTT.

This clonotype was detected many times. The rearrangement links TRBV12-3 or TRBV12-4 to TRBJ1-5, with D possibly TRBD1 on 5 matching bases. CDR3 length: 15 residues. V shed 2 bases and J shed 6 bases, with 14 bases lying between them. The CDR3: CASSLMSGFGQPQHF. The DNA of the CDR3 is TGTGCCAGCAGTTTAATGTCAGGGTTCGGTCAGCCCCAGCATTTT.

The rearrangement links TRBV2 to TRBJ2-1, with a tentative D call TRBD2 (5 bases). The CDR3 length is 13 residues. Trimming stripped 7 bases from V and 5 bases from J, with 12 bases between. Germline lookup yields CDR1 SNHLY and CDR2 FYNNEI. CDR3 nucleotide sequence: TGTGCCAGCATCCTCGGGGTGAACAATGAGCAGTTCTTC. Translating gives CASILGVNNEQFF.

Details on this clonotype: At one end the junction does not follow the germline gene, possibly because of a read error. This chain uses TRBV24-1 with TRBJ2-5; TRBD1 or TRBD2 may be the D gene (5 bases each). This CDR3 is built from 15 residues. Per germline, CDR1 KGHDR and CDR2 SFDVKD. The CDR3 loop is CATSDRGEGIETQYF. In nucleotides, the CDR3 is TGTGCCACGAGTGACCGGGGAGAGGGGATAGAGACCCAGTACTTC.

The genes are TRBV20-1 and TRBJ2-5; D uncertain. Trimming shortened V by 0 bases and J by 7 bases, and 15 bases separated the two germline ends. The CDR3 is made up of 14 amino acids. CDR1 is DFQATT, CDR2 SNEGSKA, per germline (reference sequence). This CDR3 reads CSARDDTSRGTQYF. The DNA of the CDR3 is TGCAGTGCTAGAGATGACACCTCCCGTGGGACCCAGTACTTC.

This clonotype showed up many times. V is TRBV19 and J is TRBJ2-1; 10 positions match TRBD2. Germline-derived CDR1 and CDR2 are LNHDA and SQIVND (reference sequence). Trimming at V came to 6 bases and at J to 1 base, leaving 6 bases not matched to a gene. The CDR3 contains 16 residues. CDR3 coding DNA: TGTGCCAGTAGGGTGCTAGCGGGAGTATCCTACAATGAGCAGTTCTTC. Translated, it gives CASRVLAGVSYNEQFF.

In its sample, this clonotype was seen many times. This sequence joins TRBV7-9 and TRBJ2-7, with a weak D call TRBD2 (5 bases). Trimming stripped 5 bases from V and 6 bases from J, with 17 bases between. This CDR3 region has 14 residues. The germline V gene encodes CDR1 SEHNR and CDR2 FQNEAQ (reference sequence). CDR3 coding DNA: TGTGCCAGCAGCCCCGCGGGCCCATCGACCGAGCAGTACTTC. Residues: CASSPAGPSTEQYF.

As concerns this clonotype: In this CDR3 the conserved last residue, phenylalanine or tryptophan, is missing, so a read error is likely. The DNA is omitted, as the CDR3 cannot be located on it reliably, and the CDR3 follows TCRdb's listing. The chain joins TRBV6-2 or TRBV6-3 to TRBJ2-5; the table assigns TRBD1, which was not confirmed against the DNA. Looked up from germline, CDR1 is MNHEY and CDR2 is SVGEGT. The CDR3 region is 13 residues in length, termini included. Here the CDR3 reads CASSYGTVQGTDL.

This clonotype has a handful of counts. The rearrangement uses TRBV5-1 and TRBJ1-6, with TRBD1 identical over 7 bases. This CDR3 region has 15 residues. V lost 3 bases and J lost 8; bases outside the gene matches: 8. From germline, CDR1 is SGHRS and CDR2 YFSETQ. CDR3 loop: CASSSTGTTDSPLHF. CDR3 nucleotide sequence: TGCGCCAGCAGCTCGACAGGGACTACGGATTCACCCCTCCACTTT.

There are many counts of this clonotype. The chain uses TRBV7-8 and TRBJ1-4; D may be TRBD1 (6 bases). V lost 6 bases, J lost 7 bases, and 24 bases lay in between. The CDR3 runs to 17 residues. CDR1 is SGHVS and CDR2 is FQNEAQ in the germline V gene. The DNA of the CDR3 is TGTGCCAGCAGAGGACAGCCAGGACGGGTATTCGGTGAAAAACTGTTTTTT. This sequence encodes CASRGQPGRVFGEKLFF.

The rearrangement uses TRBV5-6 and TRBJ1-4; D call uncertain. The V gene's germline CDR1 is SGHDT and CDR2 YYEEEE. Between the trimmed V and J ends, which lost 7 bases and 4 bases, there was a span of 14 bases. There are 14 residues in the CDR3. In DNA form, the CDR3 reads TGTGCCAGCCGAAGGACTCAGTTTAATGAAAAACTGTTTTTT. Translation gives CASRRTQFNEKLFF.

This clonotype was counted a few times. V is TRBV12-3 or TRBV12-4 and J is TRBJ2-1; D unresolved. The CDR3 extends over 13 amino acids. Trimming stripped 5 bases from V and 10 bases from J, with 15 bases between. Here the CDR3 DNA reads TGTGCCAGCAGTGTTCAACTGAGCCCAGAGCAGTTCTTC. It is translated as CASSVQLSPEQFF.

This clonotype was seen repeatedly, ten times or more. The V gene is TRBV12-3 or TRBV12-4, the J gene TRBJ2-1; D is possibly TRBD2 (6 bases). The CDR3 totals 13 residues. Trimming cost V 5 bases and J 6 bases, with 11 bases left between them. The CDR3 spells CASSPTGSNEQFF. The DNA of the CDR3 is TGTGCCAGCAGTCCAACCGGGAGCAATGAGCAGTTCTTC.

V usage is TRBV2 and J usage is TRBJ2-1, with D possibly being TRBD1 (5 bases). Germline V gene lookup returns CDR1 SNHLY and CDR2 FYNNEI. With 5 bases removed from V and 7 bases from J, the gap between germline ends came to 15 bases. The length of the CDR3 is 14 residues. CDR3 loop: CASSKQEIENEQFF. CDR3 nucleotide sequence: TGTGCCAGCAGTAAACAGGAGATTGAGAATGAGCAGTTCTTC.

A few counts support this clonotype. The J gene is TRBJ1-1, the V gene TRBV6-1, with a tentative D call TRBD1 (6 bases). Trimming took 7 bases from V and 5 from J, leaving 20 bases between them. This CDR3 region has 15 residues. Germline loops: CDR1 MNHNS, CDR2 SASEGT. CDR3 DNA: TGTGCCAGCACCGACCTGGGGGCAGGGCGAACTGAAGCTTTCTTT. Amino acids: CASTDLGAGRTEAFF.

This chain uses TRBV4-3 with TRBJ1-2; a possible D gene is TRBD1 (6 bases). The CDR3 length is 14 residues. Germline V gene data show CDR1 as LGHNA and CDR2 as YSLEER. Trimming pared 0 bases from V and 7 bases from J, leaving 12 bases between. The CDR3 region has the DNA TGCGCCAGCAGCCAAGAACGGGGGGCGCGTGGCTACACCTTC. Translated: CASSQERGARGYTF.